This TCR beta chain is drawn from a study of shared clonotypes between healthy human individuals. Recent vaccinations or acute infections were absent in the healthy HIV-negative adult donors. Genomic DNA of each subset was evenly split across several immunoSEQ plates. Repertoires were generated with immunoSEQ multiplex PCR, while TCRdb's copy carries only in-frame clones and drops some. The sample has around 500,000 clones; 81% are singletons. The CDR3 has 16 amino acids. Germline assignment: CDR1 LGHNA and CDR2 YNFKEQ. The V segment lost 1 base and the J segment 4 bases; nucleotides outside the gene matches: 7.

Specimen: PBMCs. The TCR sequence derives from a woman aged 35 to 49 in good health. Some clones in this sample may be carry-over from other donors' samples. V and J are TRBV4-2 and TRBJ2-5; 9 bases map to TRBD2. This CDR3 is CASSQVARTSVETQYF. The CDR3, as DNA: TGTGCCAGCAGCCAAGTGGCACGGACTAGCGTAGAGACCCAGTACTTC.